The subject of this entry is one T cell receptor (beta chain). Its target is unknown. These data are taken from a study of regulatory T cells in long-lasting Graves disease. Time point meaning: newly diagnosed GD, antithyroid drugs for less than 3 months. The TCR library was made from RNA extracted from PBMCs. V shed 3 bases and J shed 0 bases, with 11 bases lying between them. This CDR3 has 16 amino acids. The V gene's germline CDR1 is LGHNA and CDR2 YSLEER. General study results and limits: TRBV28, TRBJ1-2 and TRBJ2-5 emerged as the favored segments in persistent disease.

Both iRepertoire HTBI primers and Arm-PCR of CDR3 regions were used to build the TCR beta libraries. Via MiXCR, TCRdb re-called the multiplex PCR reads, giving one row per CDR3 protein. Among about 430,000 distinct CDR3 sequences listed, about 15% were seen once. The same data also went into a second study, on T cells in Graves' hyperthyroidism and ophthalmopathy. From that report: Those with hyperthyroidism were 18 to 65 years old, newly diagnosed, and ill for under 2 months. The diagnostic basis comprised clinical symptoms, serum thyroxine and TRAb, thyroid ultrasound and orbital computed tomography.

The sequences come from peripheral blood mononuclear cells (PBMCs), collected at new diagnosis, from a patient treated with antithyroid drugs. V usage is TRBV4-3 and J usage is TRBJ2-2; no clear D. The TCR originated in a middle-aged woman with Graves disease. CDR3 sequence reads: CASSHQGPANTGELFF. The DNA for the CDR3 is TGCGCCAGCAGCCATCAAGGCCCCGCGAACACCGGGGAGCTGTTTTTT.